The 27 T cell receptor beta chains in this list originate from one sample, sequenced in a study of cytomegalovirus exposure and HLA in healthy donors (TCRdb year 2017). The library was built by means of the immunoSEQ multiplex PCR assay. The multiplex PCR relied on a mix of 60 forward primers for TCR Vbeta segments and 13 reverse primers for TCR Jbeta segments. TCRdb stores this immuneACCESS table with in-frame sequences only. Part of the clones is absent; in the studies checked, under half of the shortfall reflects unresolved V genes, and no reason is known for the rest. The sample records approximately 150,000 clones, 81% of which are singletons. The ten largest clones add up to roughly 4.4% of the sample. Material: PBMCs. These TCRs come from a woman aged 18-29 years in good health and CMV-seropositive.

This chain uses TRBV19 with TRBJ2-5, with a tentative D call TRBD1 (5 bases). The germline V gene encodes CDR1 LNHDA and CDR2 SQIVND (reference sequence). This CDR3 comprises 13 residues. Trimming removed 3 bases at V and 5 bases at J, with 10 bases between. The CDR3 DNA sequence: TGTGCCAGTAGTATTGGACAAGGGGAGACCCAGTACTTC. Amino acids: CASSIGQGETQYF.

V gene TRBV6-1 combines with J gene TRBJ1-3, with D hard to call. The CDR3 length is 15 residues. With 8 bases removed from V and 0 bases from J, the gap between germline ends came to 14 bases. From germline, CDR1 is MNHNS and CDR2 SASEGT. The CDR3 loop reads CASVKEITSGNTIYF. The DNA for the CDR3 is TGTGCCAGCGTTAAAGAGATTACCTCTGGAAACACCATATATTTT.

This clone came up a few times. The V call is TRBV7-6, the J call TRBJ1-4; D is ambiguous. The V end lost 5 bases, the J end lost 4 bases, and 11 bases lay between the germline ends. Germline V gene sequence: CDR1 SGHVS, CDR2 FNYEAQ. CDR3 length equals 14 residues. CDR3 sequence (DNA): TGTGCCAGCAGCCCAGGTCTGGGTAATGAAAAACTGTTTTTT. It translates to CASSPGLGNEKLFF.

The chain links TRBV19 to TRBJ2-5; 7 bases are shared with TRBD1. The germline gives CDR1 LNHDA, CDR2 SQIVND (reference sequence). V was pared by 10 bases and J by 5 bases, with 13 bases of the junction left unmatched. The CDR3 runs to 14 residues. The CDR3 nucleotides read TGTGCCACCACAGACAGGGCGGCCGGCGAGACCCAGTACTTC. It codes for CATTDRAAGETQYF.

This rearrangement joins TRBV7-6 to TRBJ2-3, with 11 nucleotides matching TRBD1. The V segment lost 2 bases and the J segment 0 bases; nucleotides outside the gene matches: 4. Per the germline V gene, CDR1 is SGHVS and CDR2 is FNYEAQ. The CDR3 spans 17 residues. The CDR3 region has the DNA TGTGCCAGCAGCTTAACTGGACAGGGGGCGAGCACAGATACGCAGTATTTT. It codes for CASSLTGQGASTDTQYF.

This CDR3 is CASSLRGGHEQFF. The CDR3, as DNA: TGTGCCAGCAGCTTACGGGGAGGGCATGAGCAGTTCTTC. The chain recombines TRBV7-7 with TRBJ2-1; 7 bases agree with TRBD2. CDR1 is SSHAT, CDR2 FNYEAQ, per germline (reference sequence). This CDR3 comprises 13 residues. V shed 2 bases and J 8 bases; nucleotides not matched to a gene: 3.

The CDR3 nucleotides read TGCGCCAGCAGCTTCACTGCCTCCGGTGGGGCCAACGTCCTGACTTTC. Protein sequence: CASSFTASGGANVLTF. The chain has TRBV5-1 and TRBJ2-6, with D hard to call. CDR3 length: 16 amino acids. V lost 2 bases and J lost 3, with 12 bases in between. The germline CDR1 and CDR2 sequences are SGHRS and YFSETQ.

The chain couples TRBV6-5 to TRBJ2-4; 9 bases line up with TRBD1. Per germline, CDR1 MNHEY and CDR2 SVGAGI. Trimming took 5 bases from V and 8 from J; bases not matched to a gene: 1. CDR3 length: 12 residues. In nucleotides, the CDR3 is TGTGCCAGCAGTAACAGGGGGCACATTCAGTACTTC. Amino acid sequence: CASSNRGHIQYF.

The chain recombines TRBV5-1 with TRBJ2-3; tentative D call: TRBD2 (7 bases). Germline values: CDR1 SGHRS, CDR2 YFSETQ. The CDR3 runs 15 residues. Trimming took off 3 bases at V and 1 base at J, with 12 bases between the two ends. CDR3 region: CASSWGAGGTDTQYF. CDR3 bases: TGCGCCAGCAGCTGGGGGGCGGGGGGCACAGATACGCAGTATTTT.

A word on this clone: The junction departs from the called germline gene at one end, perhaps through a read error. This chain joins TRBV29-1 and TRBJ2-4; TRBD2 agrees at 9 bases. From germline, CDR1 is SQVTM and CDR2 ANQGSEA. CDR3 length: 13 amino acids. CDR3 nucleotides: TGCAGCGTCGGGGGACTAGCCAAAAACAGTCAGTACTTC. Encoded protein: CSVGGLAKNSQYF.

The chain links TRBV10-3 to TRBJ1-2; no firm D call. The CDR3 loop spans 13 amino acids. V lost 3 bases and J lost 5, with 10 bases in between. Germline V CDR1 and CDR2: ENHRY, SYGVKD. CDR3 coding DNA: TGTGCCATCAGTGATAATCCCGGGTATGGCTACACCTTC. Translated, it gives CAISDNPGYGYTF.

The chain is built from TRBV19 and TRBJ2-5, with D tentatively TRBD2 (6 bases). Germline CDR1 is LNHDA and CDR2 is SQIVND (reference sequence). Trimming took 7 bases from V and 13 from J, leaving 16 bases between them. This CDR3 has 11 amino acids. The DNA for the CDR3 is TGTGCCAGTATCGGGGGACGGCGAGCGTACTTC. Amino acids: CASIGGRRAYF.

The genes are TRBV5-6 and TRBJ2-3; a possible D gene is TRBD2 (6 bases). The germline V gene encodes CDR1 SGHDT and CDR2 YYEEEE. CDR3 size: 14 residues. V was shortened by 3 bases and J by 6 bases, with 14 bases between the two germline ends. Here the CDR3 reads CASSSGTGRDTQYF. The CDR3 DNA reads TGTGCCAGCAGCTCCGGGACGGGGAGGGATACGCAGTATTTT.

The chain couples TRBV5-1 to TRBJ2-7; 9 bases line up with TRBD2. This CDR3 spans 14 amino acids. Germline lookup yields CDR1 SGHRS and CDR2 YFSETQ. The junction had 6 bases not matched to a gene; V was cut back by 2 bases and J by 6 bases. CDR3 in amino acids: CASSFDSGGREQYF. Here the CDR3 DNA reads TGCGCCAGCAGCTTCGATAGCGGGGGACGCGAGCAGTACTTC.

This sequence joins TRBV5-1 and TRBJ2-7; 7 nucleotides align to TRBD1. J lost 4 bases, V lost 1 base, and 5 bases had no gene match. Germline V CDR1 and CDR2: SGHRS, YFSETQ. The CDR3 is 14 amino acids. CDR3 in amino acids: CASSLRDREYEQYF. CDR3 nucleotide sequence: TGCGCCAGCAGCTTGAGGGACAGAGAGTACGAGCAGTACTTC.

This chain links TRBV5-4 with TRBJ1-2, with TRBD1 matching 8 bases. The junction had 3 bases not matched to a gene; V was cut back by 2 bases and J by 3 bases. The germline gives CDR1 SGHNT, CDR2 YYREEE (reference sequence). CDR3 length equals 14 residues. For the CDR3, the DNA is TGTGCCAGCAGCTTACGGACAGGGCACTATGGCTACACCTTC. Residues: CASSLRTGHYGYTF.

This clone turned up a few times. The J gene is TRBJ1-1, the V gene TRBV5-1; 7 positions match TRBD1. V lost 2 bases, J lost 0 bases, and 7 bases stayed unmatched. This CDR3 contains 16 residues. CDR1 is SGHRS and CDR2 is YFSETQ in the germline V gene. CDR3 residues: CASSFRDSNMNTEAFF. The CDR3 nucleotides read TGCGCCAGCAGCTTCCGGGACAGCAACATGAACACTGAAGCTTTCTTT.

The V gene is TRBV6-5, the J gene TRBJ2-5; no reliable D call. Germline CDR1 MNHEY, CDR2 SVGAGI. There are 14 residues in the CDR3. V shed 0 bases and J shed 1 base, with 6 bases lying between them. The CDR3: CASSYSGFQETQYF. DNA of the CDR3: TGTGCCAGCAGTTACTCTGGCTTCCAAGAGACCCAGTACTTC.

The CDR3 region is CASRGGNSLEQFF. The CDR3, as DNA: TGTGCCAGCAGGGGGGGGAACAGCTTGGAGCAGTTCTTC. The J gene is TRBJ2-1, the V gene TRBV6-1; 7 nucleotides agree with TRBD2. The CDR3 has 13 amino acids. J gave up 10 bases and V 6 bases, and 9 bases lay outside the gene matches. Germline V lookup: CDR1 MNHNS, CDR2 SASEGT.

CDR3 DNA: TGTGCCAGCAGGCGACTAGTTGACACCGGGGAGCTGTTTTTT. This translates into CASRRLVDTGELFF. The chain joins TRBV27 to TRBJ2-2; tentatively, D is TRBD2 (6 bases). The CDR3 has 14 amino acids. CDR1 MNHEY and CDR2 SMNVEV come from the germline V gene (reference sequence). Deletions cut 6 bases from V and 3 bases from J, with 11 bases between.

Points on this clone: A read error may produce the germline difference seen at one junction end. This rearrangement joins TRBV7-9 to TRBJ2-5, with 10 positions matching TRBD2. Germline CDR1 SEHNR, CDR2 FQNEAQ (reference sequence). CDR3 length: 14 residues. The CDR3: CSSSLTSGQETQYF. CDR3 in DNA: TGTTCCAGCAGCCTGACTAGCGGGCAAGAGACCCAGTACTTC. Drawing the rest from reference TRBV7-9 and TRBJ2-5, the complete variable domain is DTGVSQNPRHKITKRGQNVTFRCDPISEHNRLYWYRQTLGQGPEFLTYFQNEAQLEKSRLLSDRFSAERPKGSFSTLEIQRTEQGDSAMYLCSSSLTSGQETQYFGPGTRLLVL.

This rearrangement joins TRBV29-1 to TRBJ2-5; tentatively, D is TRBD1 (6 bases). The V end was cut by 8 bases, the J end by 5 bases, with 21 bases between. CDR3 size: 14 residues. Germline V gives CDR1 SQVTM, CDR2 ANQGSEA. CDR3 bases: TGCAGCTACCCACCCTCCGGGACAACCGAGACCCAGTACTTC. Amino acids: CSYPPSGTTETQYF. The variable domain in full, completed from reference TRBV29-1 and TRBJ2-5, reads SAVISQKPSRDICQRGTSLTIQCQVDSQVTMMFWYRQQPGQSLTLIATANQGSEATYESGFVIDKFPISRPNLTFSTLTVSNMSPEDSSIYLCSYPPSGTTETQYFGPGTRLLVL.

This clone appeared once. The V gene is TRBV13, the J gene TRBJ2-7; TRBD2 matches 8 bases. Germline CDR1 reads PRHDT; CDR2 reads FYEKMQ (reference sequence). The CDR3 extends over 14 amino acids. J lost 4 bases, V lost 5 bases, and 7 bases had no gene match. The CDR3 bases are TGTGCCAGCAGCCCCGGGGGGGCGGGTTACGAGCAGTACTTC. This translates into CASSPGGAGYEQYF.

This sequence joins TRBV18 and TRBJ2-5; TRBD1 is a possible D gene (6 bases). The ends were cut back, 3 bases at V and 5 bases at J, with 19 bases in the middle. The CDR3 is 16 residues long. Germline V gives CDR1 KGHSH, CDR2 LQKENI. The chain's CDR3 is CASSPTLGGVEETQYF. CDR3 nucleotide sequence: TGTGCCAGCTCACCTACCTTAGGGGGTGTCGAGGAGACCCAGTACTTC.

J is TRBJ1-3 and V is TRBV6-4; D ambiguous. The CDR3 has 11 residues. Trimming shortened V by 7 bases and J by 10 bases, and 11 bases separated the two germline ends. The germline CDR1 and CDR2 sequences are MRHNA and SNTAGT. The CDR3 coding sequence is TGTGCCAGCACCGACGGGAGGACCATATATTTT. Protein sequence: CASTDGRTIYF.

V and J are TRBV11-2 and TRBJ1-1; D is undetermined. V dropped 1 base and J dropped 2 bases, with 8 bases sitting between them. Germline V gene data show CDR1 as SGHAT and CDR2 as FQNNGV. The CDR3 length is 14 residues. CDR3 amino acids: CASSLVSSNTEAFF. CDR3 bases: TGTGCCAGCAGCTTAGTCTCGTCCAACACTGAAGCTTTCTTT.

J is TRBJ2-2 and V is TRBV7-2; 9 bases line up with TRBD1. The CDR3 has 14 residues. The germline CDR1 and CDR2 sequences are SGHTA and FQGNSA. The V segment lost 8 bases and the J segment 6 bases; nucleotides outside the gene matches: 7. This CDR3 is CASVGTGLAGELFF. CDR3 DNA: TGTGCCAGCGTGGGGACAGGGTTGGCCGGGGAGCTGTTTTTT.